A selection of T cell receptor beta chains follows, all from one sample in a study of prognosis after radiotherapy for stage I lung cancer. MiXCR was run by TCRdb on the multiplex PCR reads, yielding one entry per CDR3 protein. Of about 51,000 distinct CDR3 sequences detected, about 35% appear once; the ten largest clones hold under 9.5%. The material was PBMCs, obtained before or after stereotactic body radiation therapy (not recorded which). The receptors originated from a donor aged 50 or older with non-small cell lung cancer. CDR3s include the opening cysteine and the closing phenylalanine or tryptophan. The order of the fields is V gene, clone size, CDR3 protein. Not all rows give a size; the values are once, few, many and, for expanded clones, a class.

>TRBV28|many
CASSNPTNHSPLHF
>TRBV5-4|many
CASSFGVQFSSTDTQYF
>TRBV19|many
CASSGGGRETQYF
>TRBV6-1|-
CASSLRQGGNYEQYF
>TRBV28|many
CASSSQTSTGELFF
>TRBV6-4|many
CASSVDSRSYNEQFF
>TRBV2|many
CASRTGGGTGELFF
>TRBV25-1|many
CASKGLALHEQFF
>TRBV19|many
CASSRGGFGYTF
>TRBV5-1|-
CASSFDTVGELFF
>TRBV20-1|many
CSARAVGTDTQYF
>TRBV3-1|many
CASSQDLQGQPQHF
>TRBV11-1|many
CASSLQLNTGELFF
>TRBV4-2|many
CASSQEVGAGYIEAFF
>TRBV5-1|-
CASSFLAVAGNEQFF
>TRBV5-1|many
CASSIAVQETQYF
>TRBV20-1|many
CSARNNEQFF
>TRBV10-3|many
CAIRASGRSRDNEQFF
>TRBV5-1|many
CASSLGQRAGDTGELFF
>TRBV7-2|few
CASSSLGQTGETQYF
>TRBV20-1|-
CSAPGGRYVKETQYF
>TRBV27|-
CASSKGASYNEQFF
>TRBV5-1|many
CASSPDISGNTIYF
>TRBV20-1|-
CSARDSGQGSYEQYF
>TRBV28|-
CASSFRLGQDNQPQHF
>TRBV20-1|-
CSARTSGRGYEQYF
>TRBV19|many
CASRSSLAGAYEQYF
>TRBV20-1|-
CSARLHNQPQHF
>TRBV20-1|-
CSAVGTEARKYF
>TRBV6-2/TRBV6-3|many
CASSYAGYEAFF
>TRBV12-3/TRBV12-4|once
CASRLAGVGTDTQYF
>TRBV27|many
CASSLIEGGRYTQYF
>TRBV19|many
CASSVDRGPGNTIYF
>TRBV6-1|-
CASSAGLVCSYEQYF
>TRBV7-8|medium-sized
CASSQSGTGYNSPLHF
>TRBV5-1|many
CASNPPGSGTTDTQYF